This T cell receptor (beta chain) was documented in a study of blood T cell repertoires in COVID-19. Study in general: Material from acute and convalescent COVID-19 was sourced from the United States, Italy and Spain.

Generated by immunoSEQ multiplex PCR, the TCRdb table keeps only in-frame clones and is missing some. The sample yields under 300,000 clones, about nine tenths seen once. The CDR3 loop spans 14 amino acids. The sequence was collected from a man under 40 with COVID-19, enrolled during active disease. The chain carries TRBV21-1 and TRBJ1-2; the table assigns TRBD1, which was not confirmed against the DNA. TRBV21-1 counts as a pseudogene. The specimen sequenced was peripheral blood. The CDR3 loop is CASSTGQPNYGYTF. For the CDR3, the DNA is TGTGCCAGCAGCACGGGACAGCCGAACTATGGCTACACCTTC.